Listed here are 10 T cell receptor beta chains from one sample, sequenced in a study of technical replicates of blood from a few donors. Sequenced by immunoSEQ multiplex PCR; TCRdb stores in-frame clones only, minus some. The sample lists about 70,000 clones; around nine tenths were seen once. The sample was T cells isolated from PBMCs. These receptors were obtained from a human donor in good health.

The chain uses TRBV7-9 and TRBJ2-1; TRBD2 agrees at 10 bases. The CDR3 has 17 amino acids. The junction had 10 bases not matched to a gene; V was cut back by 2 bases and J by 6 bases. CDR1 and CDR2 (germline): SEHNR, FQNEAQ (reference sequence). The chain's CDR3 is CASSLRASGSFFNEQFF. For the CDR3, the DNA is TGTGCCAGCAGCTTACGGGCTAGCGGGAGTTTTTTCAATGAGCAGTTCTTC. Full variable domain (rest looked up from reference TRBV7-9 and TRBJ2-1): DTGVSQNPRHKITKRGQNVTFRCDPISEHNRLYWYRQTLGQGPEFLTYFQNEAQLEKSRLLSDRFSAERPKGSFSTLEIQRTEQGDSAMYLCASSLRASGSFFNEQFFGPGTRLTVL.

The chain links TRBV10-1 to TRBJ2-7; D unresolved. The V gene's germline CDR1 is WNHNN and CDR2 SYGVQD (reference sequence). There are 14 residues in the CDR3. Trimming cost V 2 bases and J 1 base, with 9 bases left between them. CDR3 DNA: TGCGCCAGCAGTGAGGCGAGAGAATCCTACGAGCAGTACTTC. Its translation: CASSEARESYEQYF.

CDR3 in DNA: TGTGCCAGCAGGGGAGAAACCGGGGAGCTGTTTTTT. This gives the protein CASRGETGELFF. This chain links TRBV6-1 with TRBJ2-2; possible D gene TRBD2, 5 bases. Germline-derived CDR1 and CDR2 are MNHNS and SASEGT. CDR3 length equals 12 residues. V lost 6 bases to trimming and J lost 5 bases, with 7 bases between them.

CDR3 sequence reads: CASSVGASGIEQYF. Written as DNA, the CDR3 is TGTGCCAGCAGCGTGGGGGCTAGCGGGATCGAGCAGTACTTC. V usage is TRBV9 and J usage is TRBJ2-7, with TRBD2 matching 9 bases. CDR1 SGDLS and CDR2 YYNGEE come from the germline V gene. Unmatched junction bases numbered 6, after V lost 2 bases and J lost 6 bases. The CDR3 loop spans 14 amino acids.

This clone came up once. The chain joins TRBV5-4 to TRBJ2-7; a possible D gene is TRBD1 (6 bases). CDR3 size: 14 residues. Between the trimmed V and J ends, which lost 4 bases and 0 bases, there was a span of 11 bases. CDR1 is SGHNT and CDR2 is YYREEE in the germline V gene (reference sequence). This CDR3 reads CASSQQGFSYEQYF. As DNA, the CDR3 is TGTGCCAGCAGCCAACAGGGCTTCTCCTACGAGCAGTACTTC.

This clone was seen just once. CDR3 region: CASSESLASDEQYF. CDR3 nucleotide sequence: TGCGCCAGCAGTGAGTCACTAGCAAGCGACGAGCAGTACTTC. This chain links TRBV10-1 with TRBJ2-7, with a possible D match to TRBD2 (6 bases). Germline V gene data show CDR1 as WNHNN and CDR2 as SYGVQD (reference sequence). Trimming pared 0 bases from V and 5 bases from J, leaving 11 bases between. This CDR3 is built from 14 residues.

V is TRBV6-5 and J is TRBJ2-1, with D hard to call. Deletions cut 7 bases from V and 4 bases from J, with 5 bases between. Germline V lookup: CDR1 MNHEY, CDR2 SVGAGI. The CDR3 covers 11 residues. The CDR3: CASTRYNEQFF. In DNA form, the CDR3 reads TGTGCCAGCACTAGATACAATGAGCAGTTCTTC.

This clone was seen a single time. The chain couples TRBV2 to TRBJ1-5; no clear D. V was cut by 6 bases and J by 1 base, with 19 bases left in between. The germline gives CDR1 SNHLY, CDR2 FYNNEI. This CDR3 comprises 17 residues. Here the CDR3 reads CASREQAGLGSNQPQHF. The CDR3 region has the DNA TGTGCCAGCAGAGAGCAAGCGGGTTTGGGGAGCAATCAGCCCCAGCATTTT.

V gene TRBV18 combines with J gene TRBJ1-5; D is unclear. CDR3 length: 17 residues. CDR1 is KGHSH and CDR2 is LQKENI in the germline V gene. The V end lost 6 bases, the J end lost 0 bases, and 18 bases lay between the germline ends. Here the CDR3 reads CASSNYKAVYSNQPQHF. In nucleotides, the CDR3 is TGTGCCAGCTCCAACTACAAGGCAGTTTATAGCAATCAGCCCCAGCATTTT.

V gene TRBV7-9 combines with J gene TRBJ1-1; D is unclear. The CDR3 loop spans 13 amino acids. V dropped 2 bases and J dropped 4 bases, with 8 bases sitting between them. Germline values: CDR1 SEHNR, CDR2 FQNEAQ (reference sequence). This chain's CDR3 is CASSLFGSTEAFF. In DNA form, the CDR3 reads TGTGCCAGCAGCTTATTCGGTAGCACTGAAGCTTTCTTT.